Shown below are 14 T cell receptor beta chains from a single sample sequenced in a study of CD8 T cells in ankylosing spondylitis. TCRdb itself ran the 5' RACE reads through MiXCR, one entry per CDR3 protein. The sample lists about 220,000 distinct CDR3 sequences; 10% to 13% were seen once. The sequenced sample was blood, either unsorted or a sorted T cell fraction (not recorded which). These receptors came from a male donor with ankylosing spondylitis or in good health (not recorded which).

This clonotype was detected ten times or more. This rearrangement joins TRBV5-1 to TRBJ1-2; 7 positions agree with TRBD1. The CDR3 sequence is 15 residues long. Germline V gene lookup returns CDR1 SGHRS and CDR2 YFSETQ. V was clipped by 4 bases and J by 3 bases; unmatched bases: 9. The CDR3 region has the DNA TGCGCCAGCAGCCCGGACAGGCCCCGCGACTATGGCTACACCTTC. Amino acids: CASSPDRPRDYGYTF.

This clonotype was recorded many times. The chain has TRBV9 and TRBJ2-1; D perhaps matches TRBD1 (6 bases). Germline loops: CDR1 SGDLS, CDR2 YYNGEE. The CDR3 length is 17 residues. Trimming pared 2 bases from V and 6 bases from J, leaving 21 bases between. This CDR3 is CASSVNAGTPVANEQFF. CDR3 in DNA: TGTGCCAGCAGCGTTAACGCCGGGACACCGGTTGCCAATGAGCAGTTCTTC.

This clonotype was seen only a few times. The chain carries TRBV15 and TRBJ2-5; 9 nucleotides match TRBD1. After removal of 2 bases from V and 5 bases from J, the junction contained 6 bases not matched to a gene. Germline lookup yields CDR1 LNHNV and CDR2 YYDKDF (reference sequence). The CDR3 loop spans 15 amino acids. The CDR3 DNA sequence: TGTGCCACCAGCAGAAGAACAGGGGGCGCTGAGACCCAGTACTTC. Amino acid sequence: CATSRRTGGAETQYF.

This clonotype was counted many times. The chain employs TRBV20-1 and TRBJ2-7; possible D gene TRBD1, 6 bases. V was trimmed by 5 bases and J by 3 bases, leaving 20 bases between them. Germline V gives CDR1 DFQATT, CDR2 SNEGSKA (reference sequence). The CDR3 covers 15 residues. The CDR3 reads CSACQVGASRYEQYF. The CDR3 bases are TGCAGTGCTTGTCAGGTGGGGGCGTCTCGCTACGAGCAGTACTTC.

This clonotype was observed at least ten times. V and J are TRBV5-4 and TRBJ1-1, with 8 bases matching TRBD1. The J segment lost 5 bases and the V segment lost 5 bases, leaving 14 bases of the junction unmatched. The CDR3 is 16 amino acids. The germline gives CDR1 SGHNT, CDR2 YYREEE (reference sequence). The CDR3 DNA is TGTGCCAGCAGGGCAGGGGGCGTAGCAGTGAGGACTGAAGCTTTCTTT. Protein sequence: CASRAGGVAVRTEAFF.

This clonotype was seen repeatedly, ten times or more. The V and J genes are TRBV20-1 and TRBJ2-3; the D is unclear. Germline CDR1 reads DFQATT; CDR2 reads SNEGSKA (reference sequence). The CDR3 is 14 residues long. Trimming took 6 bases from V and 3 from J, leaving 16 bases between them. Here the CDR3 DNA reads TGCAGTGCCCCTATTAAATCGGAGACAGATACGCAGTATTTT. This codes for CSAPIKSETDTQYF.

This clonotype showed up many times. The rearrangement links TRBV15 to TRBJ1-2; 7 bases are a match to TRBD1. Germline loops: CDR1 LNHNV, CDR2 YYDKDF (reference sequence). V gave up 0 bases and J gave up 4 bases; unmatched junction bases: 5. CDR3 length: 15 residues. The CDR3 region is CATSRDDRVPYGYTF. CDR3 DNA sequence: TGTGCCACCAGCAGAGATGACAGGGTTCCCTATGGCTACACCTTC.

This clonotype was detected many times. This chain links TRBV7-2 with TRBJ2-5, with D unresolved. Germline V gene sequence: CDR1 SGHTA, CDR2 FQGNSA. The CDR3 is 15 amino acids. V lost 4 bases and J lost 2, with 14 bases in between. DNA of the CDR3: TGTGCCAGCAGCTCCTCGTCAGGACCTCAAGAGACCCAGTACTTC. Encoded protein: CASSSSSGPQETQYF.

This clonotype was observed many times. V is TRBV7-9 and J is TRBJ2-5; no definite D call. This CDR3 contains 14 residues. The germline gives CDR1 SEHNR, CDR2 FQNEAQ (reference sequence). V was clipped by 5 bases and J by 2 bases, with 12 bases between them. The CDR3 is CASSRRTEQETQYF. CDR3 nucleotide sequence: TGTGCCAGCAGCCGTAGGACCGAGCAAGAGACCCAGTACTTC.

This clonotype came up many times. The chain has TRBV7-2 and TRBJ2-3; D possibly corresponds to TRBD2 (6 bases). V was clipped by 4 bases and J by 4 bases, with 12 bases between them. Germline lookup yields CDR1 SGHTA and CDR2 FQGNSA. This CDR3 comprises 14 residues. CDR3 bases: TGTGCCAGCAGCTATGGGGGGTCCGCAGATACGCAGTATTTT. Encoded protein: CASSYGGSADTQYF. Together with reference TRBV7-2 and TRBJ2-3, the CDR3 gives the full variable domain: GAGVSQSPSNKVTEKGKDVELRCDPISGHTALYWYRQSLGQGLEFLIYFQGNSAPDKSGLPSDRFSAERTGGSVSTLTIQRTQQEDSAVYLCASSYGGSADTQYFGPGTRLTVL.

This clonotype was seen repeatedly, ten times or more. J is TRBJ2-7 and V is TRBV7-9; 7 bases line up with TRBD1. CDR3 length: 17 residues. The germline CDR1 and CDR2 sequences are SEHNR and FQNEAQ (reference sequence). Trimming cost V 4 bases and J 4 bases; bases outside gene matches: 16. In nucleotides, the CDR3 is TGTGCCAGCAGCTCCCTATCCGGGACAGCTTTAGTGTACGAGCAGTACTTC. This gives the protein CASSSLSGTALVYEQYF.

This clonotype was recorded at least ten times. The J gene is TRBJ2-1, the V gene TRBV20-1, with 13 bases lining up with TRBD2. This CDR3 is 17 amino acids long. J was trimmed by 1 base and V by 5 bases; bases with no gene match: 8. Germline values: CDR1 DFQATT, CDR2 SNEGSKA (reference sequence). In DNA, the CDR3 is TGCAGTGCTCCAAGGACTAGCGGGGGATATTCCTACAATGAGCAGTTCTTC. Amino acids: CSAPRTSGGYSYNEQFF.

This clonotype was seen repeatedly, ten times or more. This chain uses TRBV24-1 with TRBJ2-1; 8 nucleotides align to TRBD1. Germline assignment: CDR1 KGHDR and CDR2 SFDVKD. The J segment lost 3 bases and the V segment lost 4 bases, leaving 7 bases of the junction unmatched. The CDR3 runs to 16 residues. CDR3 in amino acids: CATSDLQGDHYNEQFF. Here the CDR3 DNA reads TGTGCCACCAGTGACCTACAGGGGGATCACTACAATGAGCAGTTCTTC.

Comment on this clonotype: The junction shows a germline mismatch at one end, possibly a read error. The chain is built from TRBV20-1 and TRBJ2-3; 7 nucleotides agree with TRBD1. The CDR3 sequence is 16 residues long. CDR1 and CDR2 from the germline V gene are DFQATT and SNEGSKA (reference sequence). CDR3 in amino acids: CCARDARQGWTDTQYF. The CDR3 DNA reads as TGCTGTGCTAGAGACGCAAGACAGGGATGGACAGATACGCAGTATTTT.